This T cell receptor (beta chain) was documented in a study of T cells in Graves' hyperthyroidism and ophthalmopathy. CDR1 and CDR2 (germline): KGHDR, SFDVKD. This CDR3 is built from 14 residues. The V gene lost 2 bases and the J gene lost 2 bases, with 7 bases spanning the gap. Authors of the study amplified TCR beta CDR3 regions from RNA transcripts. In the first-round RT-PCR of the TCR CDR3, the HTBI primer set was used. In TCRdb, the multiplex PCR reads were re-called with MiXCR into one record per CDR3 protein. Among under 650,000 distinct CDR3 sequences listed, 15% to 20% were seen once. Sequenced sample: blood. The TCR originated in a woman in her thirties with Graves' hyperthyroidism. J is TRBJ2-3 and V is TRBV24-1; D is undetermined. The CDR3 reads CATSDWLDTDTQYF. Written as DNA, the CDR3 is TGTGCCACCAGTGATTGGCTAGACACAGATACGCAGTATTTT.